This T cell receptor beta chain was recovered during a study of cytomegalovirus exposure and HLA in healthy donors (dated by TCRdb to the late 2010s). In terms of the full investigation: The 670 or so repertoires of the first cohort and the roughly 120 validation repertoires were produced on the same platform, according to a later analysis. The aim of the study was to test whether cataloging public T cell receptors could identify signatures of past pathogen exposure. In addition to the first cohort of several hundred subjects, a separate validation cohort of approximately 130 different subjects was used. The study combined high-throughput TCR immunosequencing, statistical association of individual TCRs with disease status, and machine learning to predict cytomegalovirus infection status. The paper as a whole reports these results and caveats: Most TCR sequences were seen in very few donors, while some public TCRs were found in many individuals. A few of the identified cytomegalovirus-associated TCR beta chains were confirmed in vitro to be specific for cytomegalovirus antigens. The authors suggested that the approach could potentially be generalized to other disease states and immunological phenotypes. Cytomegalovirus status was reported to be diagnosed by the classifier with high specificity and sensitivity in both the original and validation cohorts. A later analysis found that TCRs clustered in the first cohort also tended to co-occur in the 100 to 150 validation repertoires, with 94% of cluster scores above 0. The validation cohort had no HLA typing available for a later analysis, so co-occurrence within that cohort was assessed over all 130 or so repertoires. In the study, around 150 TCR beta chains were listed as associated with cytomegalovirus.

The germline V gene gives CDR1 as MNHNS and CDR2 as SASEGT. From the cysteine through the phenylalanine, the CDR3 covers 11 amino acids. CDR3 DNA is the only sequence kept; it has 33 bases, read in frame from the first base. The junction shows trimming of 8 bases on V and 5 bases on J, plus 9 bases between the germline ends. Receptor amplification or capture employed the immunoSEQ multiplex PCR assay. On the study's bioinformatics: To diagnose cytomegalovirus status from the catalog of TCR beta chain sequences, a statistical classification framework was built. TCRdb's version of the immuneACCESS table is confined to in-frame rearrangements and falls short of the full clone set. An unresolved V gene accounts for under half of the shortfall where checked; the remainder is of unknown origin. V, J and clone size reflect that table, while D and trimming were determined from the DNA. This sample gives roughly 150,000 clones in total; 80% to 90% of them show up just once. Approximately 2.2% of the sample lies in the top ten.

Comment on this clone: It lacks a known antigen. The record has no base qualities; no much larger clone is one base away.

The donors were included in the validation cohort of some 120 subjects, a group kept apart from the roughly 610-subject first cohort. Material: PBMCs. Here the chain combines TRBV6-1 and TRBJ2-5, with an unclear D gene assignment. This TCR derives from a woman between 18 and 30 years old in good health and CMV-seronegative. The CDR3 amino acid sequence is: CASLGLETQYF. The DNA is TGTGCCAGCTTGGGCTTGGAGACCCAGTACTTC.